These 23 T cell receptor beta chains were sequenced from one sample in a study of radiotherapy plus CTLA-4 blockade in lung cancer. Using immunoSEQ multiplex PCR, the repertoire was profiled, and TCRdb retains in-frame clones only, with some absent. Counted here are about 50,000 clones, 73% occurring once; the ten biggest clones make up around 3.4%. Sequences were derived from peripheral blood, sampled from a patient treated with radiotherapy plus ipilimumab. The receptors come from a human donor with non-small cell lung cancer who had a complete response to radiotherapy plus ipilimumab.

On this clone: Sequence at one end of the junction differs from germline and may be a read error. The chain carries TRBV5-1 and TRBJ2-7, with a weak D call TRBD1 (6 bases). The CDR3 runs to 15 residues. Germline CDR1 and CDR2: SGHRS and YFSETQ. CDR3 residues: CASSLVTGMKGEQYF. The CDR3 DNA is TGTGCCAGCAGCTTGGTTACAGGGATGAAGGGCGAGCAGTACTTC.

This clone was counted once. The chain joins TRBV7-9 to TRBJ2-3, with 11 positions matching TRBD1. CDR1 and CDR2 (germline): SEHNR, FQNEAQ (reference sequence). There are 16 residues in the CDR3. The ends lost 5 bases at V and 2 bases at J; junction bases unmatched: 6. DNA for the CDR3: TGTGCCAGCAGCGCCAGGACAGGGGGCTCCACAGATACGCAGTATTTT. Protein sequence: CASSARTGGSTDTQYF.

This clone was found a few times. The rearrangement uses TRBV27 and TRBJ2-3, with TRBD2 matching 7 bases. Germline lookup yields CDR1 MNHEY and CDR2 SMNVEV (reference sequence). The trim removed 2 bases at V and 0 bases at J, leaving 8 bases unmatched. There are 17 residues in the CDR3. CDR3 DNA sequence: TGTGCCAGCAGTTTAAAGTTTGGCGGGAGAAGCACAGATACGCAGTATTTT. Translating gives CASSLKFGGRSTDTQYF.

This clone was counted a few times. The chain is built from TRBV7-2 and TRBJ2-1; D unclear. The CDR3 contains 12 residues. V was clipped by 1 base and J by 10 bases, with 8 bases between them. Germline loops: CDR1 SGHTA, CDR2 FQGNSA. The CDR3: CASSLVRREQFF. Written as DNA, the CDR3 is TGTGCCAGCAGCTTAGTTCGGCGGGAGCAGTTCTTC. The variable domain in full, with the rest retrieved from reference TRBV7-2 and TRBJ2-1, is GAGVSQSPSNKVTEKGKDVELRCDPISGHTALYWYRQSLGQGLEFLIYFQGNSAPDKSGLPSDRFSAERTGGSVSTLTIQRTQQEDSAVYLCASSLVRREQFFGPGTRLTVL.

The chain recombines TRBV7-2 with TRBJ1-4, with no clear D. The CDR3 is made up of 14 amino acids. V dropped 1 base and J dropped 8 bases, with 11 bases sitting between them. The germline V gene has CDR1 SGHTA and CDR2 FQGNSA. CDR3 protein: CASSLGARGEKLFF. The CDR3 nucleotides are TGTGCCAGCAGCTTAGGGGCACGAGGGGAAAAACTGTTTTTT.

This chain uses TRBV9 with TRBJ1-1, with D unresolved. CDR1 SGDLS and CDR2 YYNGEE come from the germline V gene. The CDR3 length is 14 residues. Trimming stripped 3 bases from V and 4 bases from J, with 13 bases between. For the CDR3, the DNA is TGTGCCAGCAGCGCCCGGGTGATTGGCACTGAAGCTTTCTTT. Translating it yields CASSARVIGTEAFF.

The rearrangement uses TRBV5-1 and TRBJ1-1; 9 positions agree with TRBD1. Germline V lookup: CDR1 SGHRS, CDR2 YFSETQ. This CDR3 spans 18 amino acids. V lost 4 bases and J lost 1; bases outside the gene matches: 14. DNA of the CDR3: TGCGCCAGCAGCCCTTCACAGGGGGCTACCCTCTGGAACACTGAAGCTTTCTTT. The encoded protein is CASSPSQGATLWNTEAFF. The entire variable domain, with the rest obtained from reference TRBV5-1 and TRBJ1-1, is as follows: KAGVTQTPRYLIKTRGQQVTLSCSPISGHRSVSWYQQTPGQGLQFLFEYFSETQRNKGNFPGRFSGRQFSNSRSEMNVSTLELGDSALYLCASSPSQGATLWNTEAFFGQGTRLTVV.

The rearrangement links TRBV9 to TRBJ2-2; maybe TRBD1 (6 bases). The CDR3 has 16 amino acids. The germline V gene encodes CDR1 SGDLS and CDR2 YYNGEE. Between the trimmed V and J ends, which lost 4 bases and 1 base, there was a span of 14 bases. CDR3 loop: CASSTRTEMNTGELFF. The DNA for the CDR3 is TGTGCCAGCAGCACTAGGACAGAGATGAACACCGGGGAGCTGTTTTTT.

The J gene is TRBJ1-1, the V gene TRBV5-6; D uncertain. The CDR3 runs 13 residues. CDR1 is SGHDT, CDR2 YYEEEE, per germline. Trimming left V 0 bases short and J 11 bases short, with 14 bases between. The CDR3 nucleotides read TGTGCCAGCAGCTTGGTCTCGCCAGGCGAGGCTTTCTTT. It yields the protein CASSLVSPGEAFF.

V usage is TRBV6-5 and J usage is TRBJ2-2, with TRBD2 as a possible D gene (5 bases). Germline loops: CDR1 MNHEY, CDR2 SVGAGI. Trimming took off 3 bases at V and 4 bases at J, with 12 bases between the two ends. The CDR3 is 15 amino acids. The CDR3 protein is CASSYRIASTGELFF. CDR3 in DNA: TGTGCCAGCAGTTATCGGATAGCGTCCACCGGGGAGCTGTTTTTT.

The chain links TRBV7-3 to TRBJ1-2; D call uncertain. Germline-derived CDR1 and CDR2 are SGHTA and FQGTGA. The V gene lost 2 bases and the J gene lost 4 bases, with 8 bases spanning the gap. The CDR3 consists of 13 residues. CDR3 loop: CASSLVNSYGYTF. CDR3 coding DNA: TGTGCCAGCAGCTTAGTTAACAGCTATGGCTACACCTTC.

The genes are TRBV5-4 and TRBJ2-3, with 7 positions matching TRBD1. CDR3 length equals 14 residues. After removal of 4 bases from V and 2 bases from J, the junction contained 4 bases not matched to a gene. The germline gives CDR1 SGHNT, CDR2 YYREEE (reference sequence). The CDR3 DNA is TGTGCCAGCAGCCGGGACAGTTCCACAGATACGCAGTATTTT. Translation: CASSRDSSTDTQYF.

The chain links TRBV27 to TRBJ2-1, with D perhaps matching TRBD2 (5 bases). The CDR3 totals 14 residues. Trimming cost V 7 bases and J 5 bases, with 15 bases left between them. Germline V gene lookup returns CDR1 MNHEY and CDR2 SMNVEV (reference sequence). The CDR3 nucleotides are TGTGCCAGCACCCTAGGGCCTAGCAACAATGAGCAGTTCTTC. Its translation is CASTLGPSNNEQFF.

The chain has TRBV7-2 and TRBJ2-7, with 12 bases fitting TRBD2. V shed 6 bases, J shed 3 bases, and the junction held 0 bases outside the gene matches. The CDR3 extends over 13 amino acids. Per the germline V gene, CDR1 is SGHTA and CDR2 is FQGNSA. The CDR3 sequence: CASRTSGGYEQYF. For the CDR3, the DNA is TGTGCCAGCAGGACTAGCGGGGGCTACGAGCAGTACTTC.

The chain uses TRBV23-1 and TRBJ1-1; D is perhaps TRBD1 (5 bases). TRBV23-1 is an ORF for which the function is uncertain. This CDR3 is built from 15 residues. V was cut by 2 bases and J by 5 bases, with 15 bases left in between. CDR3 protein: CASSQMGTVGTEAFF. The CDR3 DNA reads TGCGCCAGCAGTCAAATGGGGACTGTAGGGACTGAAGCTTTCTTT.

The chain has TRBV7-9 and TRBJ2-6; possibly TRBD1 for D (5 bases). The CDR3 extends over 16 amino acids. Germline V gives CDR1 SEHNR, CDR2 FQNEAQ (reference sequence). V lost 3 bases and J lost 4, with 13 bases in between. CDR3 in amino acids: CASSLNQGGGANVLTF. CDR3 bases: TGTGCCAGCAGCTTGAACCAGGGTGGGGGGGCCAACGTCCTGACTTTC.

A few counts support this clone. A read error may produce the germline difference seen at one junction end. V usage is TRBV19 and J usage is TRBJ1-2; possible D gene TRBD1, 6 bases. There are 13 residues in the CDR3. The germline CDR1 and CDR2 sequences are LNHDA and SQIVND (reference sequence). The CDR3 loop is CASTDRTNHGYTF. DNA of the CDR3: TGTGCCAGCACGGACAGAACTAACCATGGCTACACCTTC.

The chain employs TRBV28 and TRBJ2-2; 7 nucleotides align to TRBD2. J was trimmed by 4 bases and V by 4 bases; bases with no gene match: 6. The CDR3 has 15 residues. Germline V gives CDR1 MDHEN, CDR2 SYDVKM. DNA for the CDR3: TGTGCCAGCAGTTCGGGACTATCTGGCACCGGGGAGCTGTTTTTT. This encodes CASSSGLSGTGELFF.

The chain is built from TRBV20-1 and TRBJ2-5; D might be TRBD2 (5 bases). Trimming pared 3 bases from V and 5 bases from J, leaving 7 bases between. The germline V gene encodes CDR1 DFQATT and CDR2 SNEGSKA (reference sequence). This CDR3 region has 11 residues. DNA of the CDR3: TGCAGTGCTAGGAGGGCTGAGACCCAGTACTTC. Encoded protein: CSARRAETQYF.

The CDR3 bases are TGTGCCAGCTCACCACCGCGGCAGATGAACACTGAAGCTTTCTTT. Amino acid sequence: CASSPPRQMNTEAFF. The chain links TRBV18 to TRBJ1-1; no reliable D call. The CDR3 totals 15 residues. The germline gives CDR1 KGHSH, CDR2 LQKENI. V gave up 0 bases and J gave up 0 bases, with 8 bases separating them.

The J gene is TRBJ1-5, the V gene TRBV7-8; D is unresolved. The germline gives CDR1 SGHVS, CDR2 FQNEAQ. The ends were cut back, 2 bases at V and 5 bases at J, with 13 bases in the middle. This CDR3 contains 15 residues. CDR3 protein: CASSLRVGGDQPQHF. CDR3 bases: TGTGCCAGCAGCTTACGGGTAGGCGGAGATCAGCCCCAGCATTTT.

The chain carries TRBV30 and TRBJ1-5; 10 bases line up with TRBD1. This CDR3 is 15 amino acids long. Trimming cost V 5 bases and J 2 bases; bases outside gene matches: 6. CDR1 is GTSNPN, CDR2 SVGIG, per germline (reference sequence). The CDR3 loop reads CAWSRDRGGNQPQHF. For the CDR3, the DNA is TGTGCCTGGTCCCGGGACAGGGGAGGCAATCAGCCCCAGCATTTT.

This rearrangement joins TRBV7-6 to TRBJ2-3; 7 bases align to TRBD2. Germline lookup yields CDR1 SGHVS and CDR2 FNYEAQ. V was clipped by 0 bases and J by 3 bases; unmatched bases: 6. The CDR3 extends over 16 amino acids. The CDR3 DNA sequence: TGTGCCAGCAGCTTAGCGAACGGGGGGAGGACAGATACGCAGTATTTT. This gives the protein CASSLANGGRTDTQYF.